A selection of T cell receptor beta chains follows, all from one sample in a study of Graves' ophthalmopathy and Graves' hyperthyroidism. TCRdb reprocessed the multiplex PCR reads via MiXCR and lists one record per CDR3 protein. This sample carries under 200,000 distinct CDR3 sequences, under 40% of them seen once, and the ten largest clones take under 6.5%. Sequenced input: peripheral blood. These receptors were collected from a woman in her thirties or forties with Graves' ophthalmopathy. Both conserved end residues are part of each CDR3. Fields, in order: V gene, D gene, J gene, clone size, CDR3 DNA, CDR3 protein. A D gene is named only where the DNA matches it firmly. The listing skips clone size in some rows; elsewhere it reads once, few, many or a size class.

V: TRBV7-9; D: .; J: TRBJ1-2; size: many; DNA: TGTGCCAGCAGCCGATCTGGGCAGCACGACTATGGCTACACCTTC; CDR3: CASSRSGQHDYGYTF
V: TRBV7-8; D: TRBD1; J: TRBJ1-3; size: .; DNA: TGTGCCAGCAGCTTAAAGACAGGGTTGGACACCATATATTTT; CDR3: CASSLKTGLDTIYF
V: TRBV6-5; D: TRBD2; J: TRBJ2-7; size: .; DNA: TGTGCCAGCAGTTACGGACCTTGGGCTAGCGGAACCTACGAGCAGTACTTC; CDR3: CASSYGPWASGTYEQYF
V: TRBV12-3/TRBV12-4; D: .; J: TRBJ1-1; size: many; DNA: TGTGCCAGCAGTTTTACGAACACTGAAGCTTTCTTT; CDR3: CASSFTNTEAFF
V: TRBV28; D: TRBD1; J: TRBJ2-7; size: .; DNA: TGTGCCAGCAGTTCCCTTGACAGGGACTACGAGCAGTACTTC; CDR3: CASSSLDRDYEQYF
V: TRBV2; D: .; J: TRBJ2-3; size: once; DNA: TGTGCCAGCAGTGGGCACAGCACAGATACGCAGTATTTT; CDR3: CASSGHSTDTQYF
V: TRBV28; D: .; J: TRBJ2-5; size: .; DNA: TGTGCCAGCAGTCCCGGTTCGAGGGGACAATACTTC; CDR3: CASSPGSRGQYF
V: TRBV15; D: TRBD2; J: TRBJ2-5; size: many; DNA: TGTGCCACCAGCGATCCAGCGGGAGAGGGAGAGACCCAGTACTTC; CDR3: CATSDPAGEGETQYF
V: TRBV6-1; D: .; J: TRBJ1-1; size: few; DNA: TGTGCCACACGAGACCAGGACACTGAAGCTTTCTTT; CDR3: CATRDQDTEAFF
V: TRBV7-6; D: .; J: TRBJ1-1; size: .; DNA: TGTGCCAGCAGCTTAGAAGAACTGAGCCCCGAAGCTTTCTTT; CDR3: CASSLEELSPEAFF
V: TRBV6-1; D: .; J: TRBJ2-6; size: .; DNA: TGTGCCAGCAGTGAAGCGCAGGACCCGACTTTC; CDR3: CASSEAQDPTF
V: TRBV12-3/TRBV12-4; D: TRBD2; J: TRBJ2-1; size: .; DNA: TGTGCCAGCAGTTTAAATCCCCGGACTAGCGGGATGGTGAGCTACAATGAGCAGTTCTTC; CDR3: CASSLNPRTSGMVSYNEQFF
V: TRBV28; D: .; J: TRBJ1-2; size: many; DNA: TGTGCCAGCAGTACACCGACAGGATTGAACTATGGCTACACCTTC; CDR3: CASSTPTGLNYGYTF
V: TRBV28; D: .; J: TRBJ1-2; size: once; DNA: TGTGCCAGCAGTTCCCGGACGGTATATGGCTACACCTTC; CDR3: CASSSRTVYGYTF
V: TRBV7-8; D: .; J: TRBJ1-1; size: .; DNA: TGTGCCAGCAGCTTAGGCGCACGCACTGAAGCTTTCTTT; CDR3: CASSLGARTEAFF
V: TRBV5-1; D: .; J: TRBJ1-2; size: many; DNA: TGCGCCAGCAGCTTGGACGGGAGGGCTCGCAACTATGGCTACACCTTC; CDR3: CASSLDGRARNYGYTF
V: TRBV11-2; D: TRBD2; J: TRBJ2-7; size: many; DNA: TGTGCCAGCAGCACCTTAGCGGGGGAGTGGTCCTACGAGCAGTACTTC; CDR3: CASSTLAGEWSYEQYF
V: TRBV11-2; D: .; J: TRBJ1-1; size: many; DNA: TGTGCCAGCAGCTTATTCTCGGGAACTGGGAACACTGAAGCTTTCTTT; CDR3: CASSLFSGTGNTEAFF
V: TRBV7-2; D: .; J: TRBJ2-3; size: many; DNA: TGTGCCAGCAGCTTAGGAGGCACAGATACGCAGTATTTT; CDR3: CASSLGGTDTQYF
V: TRBV7-9; D: TRBD1; J: TRBJ2-2; size: .; DNA: TGTGCCAGCAGCAAGACAGGGGGCCCCGGGGAGCTGTTTTTT; CDR3: CASSKTGGPGELFF
V: TRBV20-1; D: .; J: TRBJ2-7; size: many; DNA: TGCAGTGCCGCAATTGCGGGGGCGGCCTACGAGCAGTACTTC; CDR3: CSAAIAGAAYEQYF
V: TRBV5-1; D: .; J: TRBJ1-6; size: many; DNA: TGCGCCAGCAGCTTGGCCCAAGCCATTTCACCCCTCCACTTT; CDR3: CASSLAQAISPLHF
V: TRBV6-1; D: .; J: TRBJ1-1; size: many; DNA: TGTGCCAGCAGTGAATGGGTGGAGAACACTGAAGCTTTCTTT; CDR3: CASSEWVENTEAFF
V: TRBV7-2; D: TRBD1; J: TRBJ2-5; size: many; DNA: TGTGCCAGCAGCCTAACCGGGACAGAGCCCCAAGAGACCCAGTACTTC; CDR3: CASSLTGTEPQETQYF
V: TRBV10-3; D: .; J: TRBJ2-7; size: .; DNA: TGTGCCATCAGAGGTGAATACGAGCAGTACTTC; CDR3: CAIRGEYEQYF
V: TRBV30; D: TRBD1; J: TRBJ1-5; size: .; DNA: TGTGCCTGGAGTACGGGCCGTAAACAGGGGGATCGTGCCGTGCATTTT; CDR3: CAWSTGRKQGDRAVHF
V: TRBV30; D: TRBD1; J: TRBJ1-5; size: many; DNA: TGTGCCTGGAGCGTCCGGGACAGTAATCAGCCCCAGCATTTT; CDR3: CAWSVRDSNQPQHF
V: TRBV7-9; D: .; J: TRBJ1-1; size: .; DNA: TGTGCCAGCAGCTTAGACGAACGGACTGAAGCTTTCTTT; CDR3: CASSLDERTEAFF
V: TRBV12-3/TRBV12-4; D: .; J: TRBJ2-5; size: few; DNA: TGTGCCAGCAGTCCAAGGCCGAGGGTTGGGCAAGAGACCCAGTACTTC; CDR3: CASSPRPRVGQETQYF
V: TRBV5-1; D: .; J: TRBJ1-1; size: many; DNA: TGCGCCAGCAGCTTGCAGGGTGCGGACACTGAAGCTTTCTTT; CDR3: CASSLQGADTEAFF
V: TRBV19; D: .; J: TRBJ1-3; size: .; DNA: TGTGCCAGTAGTATAGTTGGGGGGCCTGGAAACACCATATATTTT; CDR3: CASSIVGGPGNTIYF
V: TRBV28; D: .; J: TRBJ1-2; size: few; DNA: TGTGCCAGCCACACCCCGGGAGGCTACACCTTC; CDR3: CASHTPGGYTF
V: TRBV19; D: .; J: TRBJ2-7; size: once; DNA: TGTGCCAGTAGTATACAGGGACGGCGGCACTACGAGCAGTACTTC; CDR3: CASSIQGRRHYEQYF
V: TRBV5-1; D: .; J: TRBJ2-7; size: many; DNA: TGCGCCAGCAACACGGAGGGCAGTTATTACGAGCAGTACTTC; CDR3: CASNTEGSYYEQYF
V: TRBV29-1; D: .; J: TRBJ2-7; size: many; DNA: TGCAGCGTCGGAAAGAGGGGCTACGAGCAGTACTTC; CDR3: CSVGKRGYEQYF
V: TRBV2; D: .; J: TRBJ2-7; size: many; DNA: TGTGCCATCGGGGACGGCTACGAGCAGTACTTC; CDR3: CAIGDGYEQYF
V: TRBV9; D: .; J: TRBJ1-6; size: many; DNA: TGTGCCAGCAGCGCCCGTGGGGGCCGATCCCTCCACTTT; CDR3: CASSARGGRSLHF
V: TRBV7-9; D: .; J: TRBJ1-1; size: .; DNA: TGTGCCACCGACCGCTTGACCATTAACACTGAAGCTTTCTTT; CDR3: CATDRLTINTEAFF
V: TRBV6-1; D: TRBD2; J: TRBJ2-2; size: .; DNA: TGTGCCAGCACTGGGAGGGGACTAGCGGGAGTCTGGGCCGGGGAGCTGTTTTTT; CDR3: CASTGRGLAGVWAGELFF
V: TRBV7-2; D: .; J: TRBJ1-6; size: many; DNA: TGTGCCAGCAGCTTACGTATTAATTCACCCCTCCACTTT; CDR3: CASSLRINSPLHF
V: TRBV4-2; D: .; J: TRBJ1-5; size: .; DNA: TGTGCCAGCAGCCAAGAGGAATCCAGCAATCAGCCCCAGCATTTT; CDR3: CASSQEESSNQPQHF
V: TRBV6-5; D: TRBD1; J: TRBJ1-1; size: many; DNA: TGTGCCAGCAGTTACCCGGGACAGCTTGAAGCTTTCTTT; CDR3: CASSYPGQLEAFF
V: TRBV28; D: .; J: TRBJ2-7; size: .; DNA: TGTGCCAGCACTAAAGGGGGACACAGCTACGAGCAGTACTTC; CDR3: CASTKGGHSYEQYF